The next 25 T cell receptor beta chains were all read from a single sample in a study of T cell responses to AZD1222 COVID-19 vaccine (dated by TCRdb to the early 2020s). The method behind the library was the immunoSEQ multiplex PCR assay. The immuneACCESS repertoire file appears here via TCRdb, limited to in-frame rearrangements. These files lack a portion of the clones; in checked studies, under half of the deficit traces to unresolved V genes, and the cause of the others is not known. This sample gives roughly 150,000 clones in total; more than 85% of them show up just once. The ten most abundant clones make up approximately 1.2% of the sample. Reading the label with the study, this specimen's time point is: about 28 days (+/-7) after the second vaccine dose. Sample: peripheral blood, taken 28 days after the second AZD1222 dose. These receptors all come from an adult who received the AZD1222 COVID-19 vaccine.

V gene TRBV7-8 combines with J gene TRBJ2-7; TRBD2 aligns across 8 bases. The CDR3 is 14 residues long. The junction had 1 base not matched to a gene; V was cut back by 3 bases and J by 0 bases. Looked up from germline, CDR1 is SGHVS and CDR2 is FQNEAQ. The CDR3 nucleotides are TGTGCCAGCAGCTTGGGGACTAGCTCCTACGAGCAGTACTTC. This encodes CASSLGTSSYEQYF.

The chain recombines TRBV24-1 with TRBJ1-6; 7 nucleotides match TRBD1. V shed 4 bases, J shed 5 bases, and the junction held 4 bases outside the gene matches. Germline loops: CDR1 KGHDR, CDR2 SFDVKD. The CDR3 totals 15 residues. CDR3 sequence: CATSDGTANNSPLHF. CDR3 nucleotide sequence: TGTGCCACCAGTGACGGGACAGCCAATAATTCACCCCTCCACTTT.

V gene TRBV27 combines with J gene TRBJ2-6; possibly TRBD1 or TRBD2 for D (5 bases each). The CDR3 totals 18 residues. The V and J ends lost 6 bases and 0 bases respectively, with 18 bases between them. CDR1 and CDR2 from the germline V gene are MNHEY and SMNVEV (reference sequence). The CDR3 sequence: CASSPRGTSYSGANVLTF. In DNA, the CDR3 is TGTGCCAGCAGCCCTAGAGGGACCTCCTACTCTGGGGCCAACGTCCTGACTTTC.

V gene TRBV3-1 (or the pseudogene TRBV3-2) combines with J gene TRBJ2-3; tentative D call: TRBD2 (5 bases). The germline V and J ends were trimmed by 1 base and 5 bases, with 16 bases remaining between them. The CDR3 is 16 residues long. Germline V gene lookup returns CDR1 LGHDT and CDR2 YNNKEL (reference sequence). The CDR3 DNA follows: TGTGCCAGCAGCCAAGTGGACGGTGGGAGAGGAGATACGCAGTATTTT. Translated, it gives CASSQVDGGRGDTQYF.

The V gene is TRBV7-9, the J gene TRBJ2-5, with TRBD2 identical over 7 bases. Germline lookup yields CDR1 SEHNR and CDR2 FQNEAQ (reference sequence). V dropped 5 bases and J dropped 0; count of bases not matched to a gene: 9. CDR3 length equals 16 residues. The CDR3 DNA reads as TGTGCCAGCAGCCCAGGACTAGGCCCGAACCAAGAGACCCAGTACTTC. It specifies CASSPGLGPNQETQYF.

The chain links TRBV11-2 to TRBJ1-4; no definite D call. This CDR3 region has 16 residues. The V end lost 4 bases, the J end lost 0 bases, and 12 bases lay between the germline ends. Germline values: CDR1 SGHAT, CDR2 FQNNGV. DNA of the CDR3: TGTGCCAGCAGCTCGCGGCGGACTCCAACTAATGAAAAACTGTTTTTT. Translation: CASSSRRTPTNEKLFF.

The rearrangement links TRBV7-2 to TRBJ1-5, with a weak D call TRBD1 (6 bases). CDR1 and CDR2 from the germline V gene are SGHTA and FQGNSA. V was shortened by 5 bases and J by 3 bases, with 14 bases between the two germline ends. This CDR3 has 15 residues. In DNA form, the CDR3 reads TGTGCCAGCAGCCGGTCGGCAGGGGACAATCAGCCCCAGCATTTT. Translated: CASSRSAGDNQPQHF.

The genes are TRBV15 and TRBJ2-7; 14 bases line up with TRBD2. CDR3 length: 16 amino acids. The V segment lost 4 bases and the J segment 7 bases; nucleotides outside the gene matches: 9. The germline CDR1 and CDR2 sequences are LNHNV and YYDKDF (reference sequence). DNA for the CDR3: TGTGCCACCAGCATGCCGGGACTAGCGGGAGTGGGTGAGCAGTACTTC. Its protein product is CATSMPGLAGVGEQYF.

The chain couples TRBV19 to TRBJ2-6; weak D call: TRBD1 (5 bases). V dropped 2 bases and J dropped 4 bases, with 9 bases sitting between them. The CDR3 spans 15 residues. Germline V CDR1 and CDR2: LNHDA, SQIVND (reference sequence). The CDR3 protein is CASSIRGAGANVLTF. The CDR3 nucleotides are TGTGCCAGTAGTATAAGGGGTGCCGGGGCCAACGTCCTGACTTTC.

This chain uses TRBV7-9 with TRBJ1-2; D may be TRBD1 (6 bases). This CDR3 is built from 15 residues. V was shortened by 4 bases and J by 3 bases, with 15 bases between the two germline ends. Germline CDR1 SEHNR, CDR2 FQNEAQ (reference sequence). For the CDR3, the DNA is TGTGCCAGCAGCTCCCATTGGGACATAGACTATGGCTACACCTTC. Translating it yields CASSSHWDIDYGYTF.

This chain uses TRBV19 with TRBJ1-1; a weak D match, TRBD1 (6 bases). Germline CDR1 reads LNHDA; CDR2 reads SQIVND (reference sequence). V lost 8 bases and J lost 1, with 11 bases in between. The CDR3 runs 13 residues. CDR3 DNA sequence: TGTGCCAGTCAGGACAGTTGGAACACTGAAGCTTTCTTT. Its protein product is CASQDSWNTEAFF.

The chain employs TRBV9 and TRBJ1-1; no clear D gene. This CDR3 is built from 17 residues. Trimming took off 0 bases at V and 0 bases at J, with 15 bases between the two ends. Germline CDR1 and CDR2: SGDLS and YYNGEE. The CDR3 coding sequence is TGTGCCAGCAGCGTAGACGCAAGACCTCAGGTGAACACTGAAGCTTTCTTT. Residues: CASSVDARPQVNTEAFF. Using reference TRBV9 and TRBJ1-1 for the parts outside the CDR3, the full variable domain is DSGVTQTPKHLITATGQRVTLRCSPRSGDLSVYWYQQSLDQGLQFLIQYYNGEERAKGNILERFSAQQFPDLHSELNLSSLELGDSALYFCASSVDARPQVNTEAFFGQGTRLTVV.

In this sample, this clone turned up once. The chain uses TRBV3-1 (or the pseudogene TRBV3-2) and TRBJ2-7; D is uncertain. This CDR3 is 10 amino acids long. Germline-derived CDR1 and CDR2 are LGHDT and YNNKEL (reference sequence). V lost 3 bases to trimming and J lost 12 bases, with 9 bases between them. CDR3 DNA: TGTGCCAGCAGCCAGCTAACTGGGTACTTC. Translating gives CASSQLTGYF.

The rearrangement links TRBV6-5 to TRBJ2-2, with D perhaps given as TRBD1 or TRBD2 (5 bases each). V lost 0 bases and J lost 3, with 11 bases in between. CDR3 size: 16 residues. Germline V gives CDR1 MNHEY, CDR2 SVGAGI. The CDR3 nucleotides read TGTGCCAGCAGTTACTCGGGGGTGGCGGACACCGGGGAGCTGTTTTTT. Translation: CASSYSGVADTGELFF.

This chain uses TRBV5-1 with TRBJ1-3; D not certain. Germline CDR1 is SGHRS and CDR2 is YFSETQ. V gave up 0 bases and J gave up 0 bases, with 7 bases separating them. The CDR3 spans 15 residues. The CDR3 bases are TGCGCCAGCAGCTTGGTCAGCAGCTCTGGAAACACCATATATTTT. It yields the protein CASSLVSSSGNTIYF.

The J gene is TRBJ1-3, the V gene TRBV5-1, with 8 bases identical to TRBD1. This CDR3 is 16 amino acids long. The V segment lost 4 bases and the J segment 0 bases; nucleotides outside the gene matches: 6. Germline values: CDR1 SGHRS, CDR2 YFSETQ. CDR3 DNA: TGCGCCAGCAGCCTAGGACAGGGTGGCTCTGGAAACACCATATATTTT. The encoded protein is CASSLGQGGSGNTIYF.

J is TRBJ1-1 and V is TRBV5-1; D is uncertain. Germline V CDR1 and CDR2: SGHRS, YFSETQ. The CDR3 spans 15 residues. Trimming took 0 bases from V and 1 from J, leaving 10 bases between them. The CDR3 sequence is CASSLEGRRNTEAFF. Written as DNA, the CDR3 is TGCGCCAGCAGCTTGGAAGGACGGAGGAACACTGAAGCTTTCTTT.

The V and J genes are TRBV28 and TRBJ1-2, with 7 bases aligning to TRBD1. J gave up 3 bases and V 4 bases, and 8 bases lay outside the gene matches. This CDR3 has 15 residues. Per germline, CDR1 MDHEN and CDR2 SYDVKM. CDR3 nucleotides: TGTGCCAGCAGTTCCGTAAGGCAGGGGGACTATGGCTACACCTTC. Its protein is CASSSVRQGDYGYTF.

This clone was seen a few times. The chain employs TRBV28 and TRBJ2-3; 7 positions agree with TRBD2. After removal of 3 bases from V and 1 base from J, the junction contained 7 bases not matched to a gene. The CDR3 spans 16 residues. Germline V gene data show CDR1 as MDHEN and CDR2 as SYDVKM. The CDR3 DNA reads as TGTGCCAGCAGTTTCCTGGGCGGGAGACGCACAGATACGCAGTATTTT. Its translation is CASSFLGGRRTDTQYF.

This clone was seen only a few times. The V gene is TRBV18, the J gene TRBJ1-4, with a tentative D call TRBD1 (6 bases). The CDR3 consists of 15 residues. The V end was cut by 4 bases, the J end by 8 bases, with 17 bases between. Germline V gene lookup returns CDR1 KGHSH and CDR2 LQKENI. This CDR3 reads CASSRTRQGWEKLFF. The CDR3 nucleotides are TGTGCCAGCTCACGGACTCGGCAGGGGTGGGAAAAACTGTTTTTT. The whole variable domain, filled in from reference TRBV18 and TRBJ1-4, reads NAGVMQNPRHLVRRRGQEARLRCSPMKGHSHVYWYRQLPEEGLKFMVYLQKENIIDESGMPKERFSAEFPKEGPSILRIQQVVRGDSAAYFCASSRTRQGWEKLFFGSGTQLSVL.

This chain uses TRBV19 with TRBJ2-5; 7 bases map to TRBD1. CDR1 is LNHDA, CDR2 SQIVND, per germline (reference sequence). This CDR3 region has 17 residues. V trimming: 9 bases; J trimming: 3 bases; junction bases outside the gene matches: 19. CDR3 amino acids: CASPSKHGTECKETQYF. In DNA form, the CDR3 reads TGTGCCAGCCCCTCAAAACACGGGACAGAATGCAAAGAGACCCAGTACTTC.

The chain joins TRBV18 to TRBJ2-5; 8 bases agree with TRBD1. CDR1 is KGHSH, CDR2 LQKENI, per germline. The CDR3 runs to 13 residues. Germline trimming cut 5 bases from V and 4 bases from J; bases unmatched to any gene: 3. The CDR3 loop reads CASSSGQGETQYF. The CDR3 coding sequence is TGTGCCAGCTCATCCGGACAGGGAGAGACCCAGTACTTC.

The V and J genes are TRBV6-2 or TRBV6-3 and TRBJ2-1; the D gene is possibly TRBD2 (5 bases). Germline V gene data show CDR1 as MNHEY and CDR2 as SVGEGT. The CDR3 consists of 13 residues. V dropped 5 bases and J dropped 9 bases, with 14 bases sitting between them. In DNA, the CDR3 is TGTGCCAGCAGTCGTAACCGAGAGGGTGAGCAGTTCTTC. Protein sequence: CASSRNREGEQFF.

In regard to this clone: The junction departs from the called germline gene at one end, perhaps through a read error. Here the CDR3 reads CASSLVFGAGTAKYSGANVLTF. The CDR3 DNA reads TGCGCCAGCAGCTTGGTGTTTGGGGCCGGGACAGCTAAGTATTCTGGAGCCAACGTCCTGACTTTC. The chain recombines TRBV5-1 with TRBJ2-6; 7 bases are a match to TRBD1. Germline V lookup: CDR1 SGHRS, CDR2 YFSETQ. CDR3 length equals 22 residues.

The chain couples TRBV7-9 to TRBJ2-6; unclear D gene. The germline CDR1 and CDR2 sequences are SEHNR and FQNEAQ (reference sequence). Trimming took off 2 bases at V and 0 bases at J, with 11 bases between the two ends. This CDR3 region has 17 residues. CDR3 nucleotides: TGTGCCAGCAGCTTATTTGCGGCGCCCTCTGGGGCCAACGTCCTGACTTTC. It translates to CASSLFAAPSGANVLTF. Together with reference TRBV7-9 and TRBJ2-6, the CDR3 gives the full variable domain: DTGVSQNPRHKITKRGQNVTFRCDPISEHNRLYWYRQTLGQGPEFLTYFQNEAQLEKSRLLSDRFSAERPKGSFSTLEIQRTEQGDSAMYLCASSLFAAPSGANVLTFGAGSRLTVL.